Listed below are T cell receptor beta chains from one sample, sequenced in a study of human T cells and chemical hapten exposure. TCRdb analysed the RACE reads with MiXCR anew, one entry per CDR3 protein. The sample lists under 450,000 distinct CDR3 sequences, roughly 4.8% occurring once. The sequencing here drew on whole blood, taken in connection with sensitization to the hapten diphenylcyclopropenone (DPC). The receptors derive from a woman aged 45-60 years with alopecia areata. Some clones in this sample may be carry-over from other donors' samples. Both conserved end residues are part of each CDR3. The D gene is left open where the match is weak. Clone size appears in some rows only: once, few, many, or a class for an expanded clone.

>TRBJ2-3|NA|many|TRBV6-5
CASSRGTEGLDTQYF
TGTGCCAGCAGCCGCGGGACAGAGGGGCTCGATACGCAGTATTTT
>TRBJ2-5|TRBD1|many|TRBV7-9
CASSSIGQGETQYF
TGTGCCAGCAGCTCAATCGGACAGGGAGAGACCCAGTACTTC
>TRBJ2-7|NA|many|TRBV2
CASSEIRGPYEQYF
TGTGCCAGCAGTGAAATCCGGGGGCCCTACGAGCAGTACTTC
>TRBJ2-3|NA|many|TRBV30
CAWSVSGGGGDTQYF
TGTGCCTGGAGTGTATCCGGGGGCGGGGGAGATACGCAGTATTTT
>TRBJ1-1|NA|many|TRBV20-1
CSARDAGYSAEAFF
TGCAGTGCTAGAGATGCCGGGTATAGCGCTGAAGCTTTCTTT
>TRBJ2-2|NA|NA|TRBV2
CASSEQGLMNTGELFF
TGTGCCAGCAGTGAACAGGGTCTCATGAACACCGGGGAGCTGTTTTTT
>TRBJ1-1|NA|many|TRBV27
CASSFGSNTEAFF
TGTGCCAGCAGTTTCGGCTCGAACACTGAAGCTTTCTTT
>TRBJ1-1|NA|many|TRBV12-3/TRBV12-4
CASSTAGRRYTEAFF
TGTGCCAGCAGTACCGCGGGACGGAGGTACACTGAAGCTTTCTTT
>TRBJ2-3|NA|many|TRBV5-1
CASSISADTDTQYF
TGCGCCAGCAGCATCTCGGCCGACACAGATACGCAGTATTTT
>TRBJ1-2|NA|many|TRBV7-2
CASSPSAGPGGYTF
TGTGCCAGCAGCCCCAGTGCAGGCCCAGGAGGCTACACCTTC
>TRBJ1-4|NA|few|TRBV30
CAWSVGPTTNEKLFF
TGTGCCTGGAGTGTAGGGCCGACAACGAATGAAAAACTGTTTTTT
>TRBJ2-7|NA|few|TRBV7-2
CASSVGTAPYEQYF
TGTGCCAGCAGCGTCGGGACCGCGCCCTACGAGCAGTACTTC
>TRBJ2-3|TRBD2|many|TRBV23-1
CASSQRTSGSRNTQYF
TGCGCCAGCAGTCAACGGACTAGCGGGAGTAGAAATACGCAGTATTTT
>TRBJ2-5|TRBD1|many|TRBV29-1
CSVDSTGGETQYF
TGCAGCGTCGATTCGACAGGGGGCGAGACCCAGTACTTC
>TRBJ2-7|NA|many|TRBV10-3
CAISEQTYEQYF
TGTGCCATCAGTGAACAGACCTACGAGCAGTACTTC
>TRBJ2-3|NA|many|TRBV4-2
CASSQDVSTTQYF
TGTGCCAGCAGCCAAGACGTCTCTACTACGCAGTATTTT
>TRBJ2-1|NA|many|TRBV4-1
CASSQKEKLLGEQFF
TGCGCCAGCAGCCAAAAAGAGAAGTTGTTGGGTGAGCAGTTCTTC
>TRBJ2-3|NA|many|TRBV29-1
CSAASTDTQYF
TGCAGCGCAGCTAGCACAGATACGCAGTATTTT
>TRBJ2-5|NA|few|TRBV6-6
CASSTEKTQYF
TGTGCCAGCAGTACGGAGAAGACCCAGTACTTC
>TRBJ1-3|NA|many|TRBV27
CASSLNRDYSGNTIYF
TGTGCCAGCAGCCTAAACCGTGATTACTCTGGAAACACCATATATTTT
>TRBJ2-6|NA|few|TRBV12-5
CASGLFPGANVLTF
TGTGCTAGTGGTTTGTTCCCTGGGGCCAACGTCCTGACTTTC
>TRBJ1-2|NA|many|TRBV5-1
CASSLGDPGTGYTF
TGCGCCAGCAGCTTGGGGGACCCTGGGACCGGCTACACCTTC
>TRBJ2-1|NA|NA|TRBV11-2
CASSAWTDYNEQFF
TGTGCCAGCAGCGCTTGGACAGATTACAATGAGCAGTTCTTC
>TRBJ1-6|TRBD1|few|TRBV7-8
CASSLLGQGALYSPLHF
TGTGCCAGCAGCCTTCTGGGACAGGGGGCCCTTTATTCACCCCTCCACTTT
>TRBJ2-7|NA|NA|TRBV5-1
CASSFGGTAYEQYF
TGCGCCAGCAGCTTCGGGGGCACAGCCTACGAGCAGTACTTC
>TRBJ1-2|NA|NA|TRBV29-1
CSVGGGGKDTF
TGCAGCGTTGGCGGAGGGGGAAAGGACACCTTC
>TRBJ2-3|NA|many|TRBV12-3/TRBV12-4
CASSLITHTQYF
TGTGCCAGCAGCCTTATCACTCATACGCAGTATTTT
>TRBJ2-1|NA|many|TRBV2
CASSEVGLGNEQFF
TGTGCCAGCAGCGAGGTAGGGCTCGGCAATGAGCAGTTCTTC
>TRBJ1-5|TRBD1|many|TRBV9
CASSAAGGNQPQHF
TGTGCCAGCAGCGCGGCAGGGGGGAATCAGCCCCAGCATTTT
>TRBJ2-3|NA|many|TRBV20-1
CSATAALTDTQYF
TGCAGTGCTACCGCGGCCCTCACAGATACGCAGTATTTT
>TRBJ1-1|NA|many|TRBV7-6
CASSSEDSYTEAFF
TGTGCCAGCAGCTCGGAGGACAGCTACACTGAAGCTTTCTTT
>TRBJ2-2|NA|many|TRBV25-1
CASSPPKGQLGTGELFF
TGTGCCAGCAGTCCCCCGAAGGGGCAATTGGGGACCGGGGAGCTGTTTTTT
>TRBJ1-6|NA|NA|TRBV5-1
CASSLTVGVGSPLHF
TGCGCCAGCAGCTTGACGGTCGGGGTTGGGTCACCCCTCCACTTT
>TRBJ1-2|TRBD1|NA|TRBV11-1
CASSRGTAYGYTF
TGTGCCAGCAGCCGTGGGACAGCCTATGGCTACACCTTC
>TRBJ2-7|TRBD1|many|TRBV7-9
CASDRGQDYEQYF
TGTGCCAGCGACAGGGGACAGGACTACGAGCAGTACTTC
>TRBJ1-5|NA|NA|TRBV20-1
CSASTRGRDQPQHF
TGCAGTGCTAGTACGAGGGGGAGGGACCAGCCCCAGCATTTT
>TRBJ2-1|NA|many|TRBV11-3
CASSFGKGVSFNEQFF
TGTGCCAGCAGCTTCGGAAAGGGGGTCAGTTTCAATGAGCAGTTCTTC
>TRBJ2-7|NA|many|TRBV9
CASSVDTEVYEQYF
TGTGCCAGCAGCGTAGACACAGAAGTTTACGAGCAGTACTTC
>TRBJ2-4|NA|many|TRBV12-5
CASGSTVKNIQYF
TGTGCTAGTGGTTCCACCGTCAAAAACATTCAGTACTTC
>TRBJ2-1|TRBD2|NA|TRBV27
CASSLYGGAYNEQFF
TGTGCCAGCTCATTATACGGGGGGGCGTATAATGAGCAGTTCTTC
>TRBJ2-1|NA|few|TRBV13
CASSFSGEDEQFF
TGTGCCAGCAGCTTTTCGGGAGAGGATGAGCAGTTCTTC
>TRBJ2-5|NA|many|TRBV4-1
CASSQDGGRETQYF
TGCGCCAGCAGCCAAGACGGGGGCCGAGAGACCCAGTACTTC
>TRBJ2-7|NA|many|TRBV20-1
CSARRYSEQYF
TGCAGTGCTAGGCGGTACAGCGAGCAGTACTTC
>TRBJ1-5|NA|many|TRBV10-3
CAISGTVSNQPQHF
TGTGCCATCAGCGGGACCGTTAGCAATCAGCCCCAGCATTTT
>TRBJ2-7|NA|few|TRBV27
CASSHRQAPYEQYF
TGTGCCAGCAGTCATAGACAGGCGCCCTACGAGCAGTACTTC
>TRBJ2-7|NA|many|TRBV12-3/TRBV12-4
CASTWGSSYEQYF
TGTGCCAGCACCTGGGGGTCCTCCTACGAGCAGTACTTC
>TRBJ1-1|TRBD1|many|TRBV11-2
CASCRTGRGEAFF
TGTGCCAGCTGCCGGACAGGGAGGGGAGAAGCTTTCTTT
>TRBJ1-1|NA|few|TRBV12-3/TRBV12-4
CASSRTSREYFALNTEAFF
TGTGCCAGCAGTCGGACCTCCAGGGAGTACTTTGCCTTGAACACTGAAGCTTTCTTT